The source of this T cell receptor (beta chain) is a study of blood T cell repertoires in COVID-19. Study in general: Samples of COVID-19 (acute and convalescent) were obtained from the United States, Italy and Spain. T cells, B-cell-depleted T cells, or PBMCs supplied cDNA or gDNA.

Assay: immunoSEQ multiplex PCR; the TCRdb copy retains only in-frame clones and omits some. The sample comprises over 30,000 clones, less than 95% of which are singletons, and about 21% rests with the top ten. Trimming cost V 0 bases and J 5 bases; bases outside gene matches: 6. Germline loops: CDR1 WSHSY, CDR2 SAAADI. CDR3 size: 15 residues. This receptor was identified in an elderly man with acute or convalescent COVID-19. This chain joins TRBV10-2 and TRBJ1-2, with TRBD1 matching over 7 bases. Sequencing input: peripheral blood. The CDR3 sequence is CASSESAGGNYGYTF. DNA of the CDR3: TGCGCCAGCAGTGAGTCTGCAGGGGGTAATTATGGCTACACCTTC.